The 23 T cell receptor beta chains below were found in one sample sequenced in a study of human T cells and chemical hapten exposure. As to time point: patch test 1, 2 weeks after DPC sensitization. Treatment denoted: therapeutic diphenylcyclopropenone sensitization with weekly scalp DPC. TCRdb re-derived calls from the RACE reads in MiXCR, one entry per CDR3 protein. This table has about 57,000 distinct CDR3 sequences, over 7.5% appearing once. The input for sequencing was whole blood, taken in connection with sensitization to the hapten diphenylcyclopropenone (DPC). Source of these receptors: a woman aged 40 to 50 with alopecia areata. Some clones in this sample may be carry-over from other donors' samples.

This clonotype was observed at least ten times. In DNA form, the CDR3 reads TGTGCCAGCAGCCAAGACCGGGACCCCCGCGGCCCCGGGGAGCTGTTTTTT. It specifies CASSQDRDPRGPGELFF. The chain is built from TRBV4-2 and TRBJ2-2; TRBD1 or TRBD2 may be the D gene (5 bases each). CDR3 length: 17 residues. The V and J ends lost 0 bases and 6 bases respectively, with 17 bases between them. The germline V gene encodes CDR1 LGHNA and CDR2 YNFKEQ.

This clonotype has more than one count but fewer than ten. This chain uses TRBV5-1 with TRBJ2-1; D is undetermined. From germline, CDR1 is SGHRS and CDR2 YFSETQ. The V and J ends lost 3 bases and 8 bases respectively, with 9 bases between them. The CDR3 is 12 residues long. CDR3 protein: CASSYGPDEQFF. The CDR3, as DNA: TGCGCCAGCAGCTACGGGCCGGATGAGCAGTTCTTC.

This clonotype has more than one count but fewer than ten. This chain uses TRBV2 with TRBJ1-1, with D maybe TRBD1 (6 bases). The germline V gene encodes CDR1 SNHLY and CDR2 FYNNEI. Trimming stripped 5 bases from V and 8 bases from J, with 15 bases between. This CDR3 is 13 amino acids long. The CDR3 DNA reads TGTGCCAGCAGTCCGGACCGGGGGGCGGAAGCTTTCTTT. This codes for CASSPDRGAEAFF. Drawing the rest from reference TRBV2 and TRBJ1-1, the complete variable domain is EPEVTQTPSHQVTQMGQEVILRCVPISNHLYFYWYRQILGQKVEFLVSFYNNEISEKSEIFDDQFSVERPDGSNFTLKIRSTKLEDSAMYFCASSPDRGAEAFFGQGTRLTVV.

This clonotype was counted ten times or more. The genes are TRBV7-9 and TRBJ2-5; the match to TRBD2 covers 8 bases. The CDR3 spans 13 residues. After removal of 6 bases from V and 5 bases from J, the junction contained 5 bases not matched to a gene. Germline-derived CDR1 and CDR2 are SEHNR and FQNEAQ (reference sequence). The CDR3 loop is CASSTGLVETQYF. CDR3 coding DNA: TGTGCCAGCAGTACGGGACTAGTTGAGACCCAGTACTTC.

This clonotype has a count of ten or more. The chain links TRBV12-3 or TRBV12-4 to TRBJ1-5; D is perhaps TRBD1 (6 bases). V was cut by 2 bases and J by 6 bases, with 14 bases left in between. The CDR3 contains 15 residues. As DNA, the CDR3 is TGTGCCAGCAGTTTAATCTTGGGGGCCGGTCAGCCCCAGCATTTT. Its protein product is CASSLILGAGQPQHF.

This clonotype was seen at least ten times. The chain recombines TRBV7-6 with TRBJ1-5; D possibly corresponds to TRBD1 (6 bases). V was pared by 1 base and J by 5 bases, with 9 bases between. The length of the CDR3 is 14 residues. CDR1 and CDR2 (germline): SGHVS, FNYEAQ. The CDR3, as DNA: TGTGCCAGCAGCTTAGTTAAGGGGGATCAGCCCCAGCATTTT. This codes for CASSLVKGDQPQHF.

The genes are TRBV7-2 and TRBJ1-5; possibly TRBD1 for D (6 bases). The CDR3 has 14 residues. CDR1 is SGHTA and CDR2 is FQGNSA in the germline V gene. V was clipped by 5 bases and J by 4 bases, with 12 bases between them. CDR3 sequence reads: CASSTGLGNQPQHF. The CDR3 coding sequence is TGTGCCAGCAGCACAGGGCTGGGGAATCAGCCCCAGCATTTT.

Many counts were recorded for this clonotype. One end of the junction fails to match germline, which may point to a read error. This chain uses TRBV6-6 with TRBJ1-3; TRBD1 is a possible D gene (5 bases). The CDR3 contains 11 residues. From germline, CDR1 is MNHNY and CDR2 SVGAGI (reference sequence). The CDR3: CASSYSQGLDF. CDR3 DNA sequence: TGTGCCAGCAGTTACTCGCAGGGTTTGGATTTT.

This clonotype was counted between two and nine times. The V and J genes are TRBV7-3 and TRBJ2-5, with TRBD1 matching 7 bases. The CDR3 is 14 amino acids. Per germline, CDR1 SGHTA and CDR2 FQGTGA. Trimming took 3 bases from V and 5 from J; bases not matched to a gene: 6. The CDR3 DNA reads TGTGCCAGCAGCTTGGGAAACAGGGGCGAGACCCAGTACTTC. Its protein is CASSLGNRGETQYF.

This clonotype occurred many times. V gene TRBV10-1 combines with J gene TRBJ1-1; TRBD1 is a possible D gene (5 bases). In germline, CDR1 is WNHNN, CDR2 SYGVQD (reference sequence). The CDR3 runs 13 residues. V lost 8 bases and J lost 1, with 11 bases in between. The CDR3 here is CASPGAGNTEAFF. In nucleotides, the CDR3 is TGCGCCAGCCCCGGGGCAGGGAACACTGAAGCTTTCTTT.

In this sample, this clonotype turned up many times. This rearrangement joins TRBV29-1 to TRBJ1-2; TRBD1 agrees at 7 bases. Unmatched junction bases numbered 1, after V lost 6 bases and J lost 0 bases. This CDR3 contains 12 residues. The germline CDR1 and CDR2 sequences are SQVTM and ANQGSEA. CDR3 nucleotides: TGCAGCGTGACAGGGCCTAACTATGGCTACACCTTC. Encoded protein: CSVTGPNYGYTF.

The genes are TRBV5-5 and TRBJ2-1, with 8 bases matching TRBD1. V shed 0 bases and J 8 bases; nucleotides not matched to a gene: 4. Germline V gives CDR1 SGHKS, CDR2 YYEKEE (reference sequence). The length of the CDR3 is 14 residues. The CDR3 DNA follows: TGTGCCAGCAGCTTGGGGACAGGGTGGGATGAGCAGTTCTTC. Translated, it gives CASSLGTGWDEQFF.

There are a few counts of this clonotype. This chain links TRBV2 with TRBJ1-1, with D uncertain. Trimming stripped 8 bases from V and 6 bases from J, with 16 bases between. Germline values: CDR1 SNHLY, CDR2 FYNNEI. This CDR3 is built from 13 residues. The CDR3 nucleotides read TGTGCCAGCCAATATGGCAGAAAACCTGAAGCTTTCTTT. This sequence encodes CASQYGRKPEAFF.

This clonotype was picked up a small number of times. The chain carries TRBV4-3 and TRBJ2-3; D unresolved. There are 13 residues in the CDR3. Germline V gene lookup returns CDR1 LGHNA and CDR2 YSLEER. V was trimmed by 0 bases and J by 7 bases, leaving 8 bases between them. Written as DNA, the CDR3 is TGCGCCAGCAGCCAAGAAGTTCCGTATACGCAGTATTTT. Translation gives CASSQEVPYTQYF.

J is TRBJ2-1 and V is TRBV28; D may be TRBD1 (5 bases). The length of the CDR3 is 13 residues. Per germline, CDR1 MDHEN and CDR2 SYDVKM. V dropped 1 base and J dropped 6 bases, with 7 bases sitting between them. CDR3 nucleotides: TGTGCCAGCAGTTTATCAGGGCGCAATGAGCAGTTCTTC. This codes for CASSLSGRNEQFF.

Of note for this clonotype: A much larger clone sits a single nucleotide away, making a read error possible. The chain recombines TRBV9 with TRBJ2-4; possibly TRBD2 for D (5 bases). CDR3 length equals 14 residues. Germline V gives CDR1 SGDLS, CDR2 YYNGEE. The CDR3 nucleotides read TGTGCCAACAGCGTAGTATCCGGGGTAGACATTCAGTACTTC. It encodes CANSVVSGVDIQYF.

This clonotype was found many times. This rearrangement joins TRBV6-2 or TRBV6-3 to TRBJ1-2, with 7 bases lining up with TRBD1. J was trimmed by 5 bases and V by 0 bases; bases with no gene match: 0. The CDR3 covers 13 residues. From germline, CDR1 is MNHEY and CDR2 SVGEGT. The CDR3 loop reads CASSYSQGYGYTF. CDR3 nucleotide sequence: TGTGCCAGCAGTTACTCACAGGGGTATGGCTACACCTTC.

The chain links TRBV6-1 to TRBJ2-3; D ambiguous. The germline gives CDR1 MNHNS, CDR2 SASEGT. V was pared by 2 bases and J by 1 base, with 10 bases between. The CDR3 is 15 residues long. The CDR3 nucleotides are TGTGCCAGCAGTGAATCGGCAGTCGGCACAGATACGCAGTATTTT. Its protein product is CASSESAVGTDTQYF.

This clonotype was seen at least ten times. The chain recombines TRBV7-8 with TRBJ2-1; D is undetermined. V lost 1 base and J 3 bases, leaving 7 bases between the germline ends. The CDR3 runs 14 residues. Germline V gene data show CDR1 as SGHVS and CDR2 as FQNEAQ. The CDR3 region has the DNA TGTGCCAGCAGCTTAGGCGGCTTCTACAATGAGCAGTTCTTC. Protein product: CASSLGGFYNEQFF. The whole variable domain, remainder taken from reference TRBV7-8 and TRBJ2-1, is GAGVSQSPRYKVAKRGQDVALRCDPISGHVSLFWYQQALGQGPEFLTYFQNEAQLDKSGLPSDRFFAERPEGSVSTLKIQRTQQEDSAVYLCASSLGGFYNEQFFGPGTRLTVL.

In this sample, this clonotype turned up many times. This chain uses TRBV7-9 with TRBJ1-2; D gene ambiguous. V was trimmed by 4 bases and J by 4 bases, leaving 10 bases between them. The CDR3 covers 13 residues. Germline CDR1 reads SEHNR; CDR2 reads FQNEAQ (reference sequence). CDR3: CASSSREVYGYTF. In DNA form, the CDR3 reads TGTGCCAGCAGCTCCCGGGAGGTCTATGGCTACACCTTC.

Of note for this clonotype: Sequence at one end of the junction differs from germline and may be a read error. The chain couples TRBV5-1 to TRBJ2-5; 9 bases agree with TRBD1. From germline, CDR1 is SGHRS and CDR2 YFSETQ. The CDR3 loop spans 15 amino acids. The CDR3 DNA sequence: TGCGTCAGCAGCCGGGACAGGGACCGGAGTGGGACCCAGTACTTC. Translation: CVSSRDRDRSGTQYF.

This clonotype was seen only a few times. The chain links TRBV28 to TRBJ1-5, with TRBD1 as a possible D gene (5 bases). This CDR3 comprises 16 residues. V lost 5 bases and J lost 5, with 19 bases in between. Germline V lookup: CDR1 MDHEN, CDR2 SYDVKM. The CDR3 here is CASSPWGLGEDQPQHF. In nucleotides, the CDR3 is TGTGCCAGCAGTCCTTGGGGTCTAGGGGAGGATCAGCCCCAGCATTTT.

The rearrangement joins TRBV9 to TRBJ2-7; weak D call: TRBD1 (6 bases). V was cut by 4 bases and J by 2 bases, with 10 bases left in between. There are 13 residues in the CDR3. Germline assignment: CDR1 SGDLS and CDR2 YYNGEE. The DNA of the CDR3 is TGTGCCAGCAGCCCCTCAGGGGCCTACGAGCAGTACTTC. This translates into CASSPSGAYEQYF.